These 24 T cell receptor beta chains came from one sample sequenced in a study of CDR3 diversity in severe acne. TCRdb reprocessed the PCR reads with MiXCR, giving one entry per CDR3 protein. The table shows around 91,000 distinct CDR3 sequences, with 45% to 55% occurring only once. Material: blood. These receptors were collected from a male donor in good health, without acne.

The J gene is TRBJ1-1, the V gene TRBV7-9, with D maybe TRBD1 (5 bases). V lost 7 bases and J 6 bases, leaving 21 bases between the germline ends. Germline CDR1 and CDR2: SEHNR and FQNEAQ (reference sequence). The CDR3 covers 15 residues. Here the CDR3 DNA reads TGTGCCAGCACCACCCGGGGTCAGGGAGGACCTGAAGCTTTCTTT. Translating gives CASTTRGQGGPEAFF.

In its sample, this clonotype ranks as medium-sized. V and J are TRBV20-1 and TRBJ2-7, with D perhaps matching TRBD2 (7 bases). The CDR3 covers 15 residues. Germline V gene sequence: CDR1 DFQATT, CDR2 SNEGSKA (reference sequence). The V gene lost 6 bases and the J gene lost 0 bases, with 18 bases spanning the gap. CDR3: CSAKGGSGSSYEQYF. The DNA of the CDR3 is TGCAGTGCCAAGGGGGGGTCAGGCAGCTCCTACGAGCAGTACTTC.

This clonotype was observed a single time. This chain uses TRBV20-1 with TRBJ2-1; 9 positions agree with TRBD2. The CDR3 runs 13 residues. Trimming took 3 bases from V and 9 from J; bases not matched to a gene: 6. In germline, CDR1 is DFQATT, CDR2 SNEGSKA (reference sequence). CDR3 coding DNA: TGCAGTGCTAGCACCGGGACTAGCAGTGAGCAGTTCTTC. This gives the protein CSASTGTSSEQFF.

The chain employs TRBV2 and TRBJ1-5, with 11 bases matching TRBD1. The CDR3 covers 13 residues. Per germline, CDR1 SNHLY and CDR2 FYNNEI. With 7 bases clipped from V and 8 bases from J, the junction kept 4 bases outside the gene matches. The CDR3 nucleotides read TGTGCCAGCACCGGACAGGGGGCGGAGCCCCAGCATTTT. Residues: CASTGQGAEPQHF.

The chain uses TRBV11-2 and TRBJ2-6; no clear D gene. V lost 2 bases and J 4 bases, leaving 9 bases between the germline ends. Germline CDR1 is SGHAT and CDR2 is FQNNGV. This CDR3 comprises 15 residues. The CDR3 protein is CASSLTDGGANVLTF. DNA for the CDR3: TGTGCCAGCAGCTTAACGGACGGGGGGGCCAACGTCCTGACTTTC.

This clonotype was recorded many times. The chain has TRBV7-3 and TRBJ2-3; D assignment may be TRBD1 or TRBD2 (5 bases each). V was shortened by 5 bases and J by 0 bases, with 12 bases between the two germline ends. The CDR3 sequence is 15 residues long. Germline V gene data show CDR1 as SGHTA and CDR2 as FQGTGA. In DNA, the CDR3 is TGTGCCAGCAGCGATGGGACGGTGAGCACAGATACGCAGTATTTT. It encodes CASSDGTVSTDTQYF.

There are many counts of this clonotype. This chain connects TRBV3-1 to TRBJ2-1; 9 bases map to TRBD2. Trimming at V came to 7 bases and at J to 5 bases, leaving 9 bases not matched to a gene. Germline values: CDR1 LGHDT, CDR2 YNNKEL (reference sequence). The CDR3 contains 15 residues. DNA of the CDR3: TGTGCCAGCACCATGACTAGCGGAACCAACAATGAGCAGTTCTTC. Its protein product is CASTMTSGTNNEQFF.

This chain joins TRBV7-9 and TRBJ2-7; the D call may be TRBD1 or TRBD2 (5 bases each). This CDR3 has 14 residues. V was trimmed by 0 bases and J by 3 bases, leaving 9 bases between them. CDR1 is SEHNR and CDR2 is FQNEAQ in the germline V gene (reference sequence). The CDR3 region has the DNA TGTGCCAGCAGCTTAGCGGGGGAAGTCTACGAGCAGTACTTC. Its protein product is CASSLAGEVYEQYF.

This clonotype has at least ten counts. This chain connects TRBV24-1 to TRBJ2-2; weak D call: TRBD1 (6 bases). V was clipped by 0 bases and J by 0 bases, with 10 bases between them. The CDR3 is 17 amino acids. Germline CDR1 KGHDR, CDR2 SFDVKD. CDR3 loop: CATSDLSTGPNTGELFF. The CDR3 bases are TGTGCCACCAGTGATTTGTCGACAGGCCCGAACACCGGGGAGCTGTTTTTT.

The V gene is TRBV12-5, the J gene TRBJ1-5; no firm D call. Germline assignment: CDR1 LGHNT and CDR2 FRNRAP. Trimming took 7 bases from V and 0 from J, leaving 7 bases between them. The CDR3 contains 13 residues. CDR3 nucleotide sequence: TGTGCTAGTGTTCAGGATAGCAATCAGCCCCAGCATTTT. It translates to CASVQDSNQPQHF.

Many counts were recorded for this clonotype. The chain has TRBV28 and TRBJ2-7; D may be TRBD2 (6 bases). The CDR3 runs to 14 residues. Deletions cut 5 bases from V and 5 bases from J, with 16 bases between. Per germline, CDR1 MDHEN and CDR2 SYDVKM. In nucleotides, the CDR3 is TGTGCCAGCAGTCTCGGAGGGCTGGAGAACGAGCAGTACTTC. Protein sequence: CASSLGGLENEQYF.

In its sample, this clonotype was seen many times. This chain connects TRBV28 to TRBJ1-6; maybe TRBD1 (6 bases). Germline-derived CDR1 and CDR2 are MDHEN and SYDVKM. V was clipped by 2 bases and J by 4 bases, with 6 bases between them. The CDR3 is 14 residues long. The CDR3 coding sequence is TGTGCCAGCAGTTTAGGACAGTATAATTCACCCCTCCACTTT. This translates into CASSLGQYNSPLHF.

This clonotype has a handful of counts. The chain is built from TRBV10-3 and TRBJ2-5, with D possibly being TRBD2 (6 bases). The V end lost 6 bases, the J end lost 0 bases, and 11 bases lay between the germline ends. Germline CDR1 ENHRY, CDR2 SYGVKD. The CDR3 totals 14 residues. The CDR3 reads CAIRGLANQETQYF. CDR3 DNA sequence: TGTGCCATCAGGGGGCTAGCGAACCAAGAGACCCAGTACTTC.

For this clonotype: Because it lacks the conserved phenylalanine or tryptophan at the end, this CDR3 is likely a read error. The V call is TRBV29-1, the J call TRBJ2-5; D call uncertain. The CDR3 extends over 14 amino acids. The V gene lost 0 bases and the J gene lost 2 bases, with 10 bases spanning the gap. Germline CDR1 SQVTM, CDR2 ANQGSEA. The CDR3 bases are TGCAGCGTTGAAGAATGGAGTCGTCAAGAGACCCAGTACTCC. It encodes CSVEEWSRQETQYS.

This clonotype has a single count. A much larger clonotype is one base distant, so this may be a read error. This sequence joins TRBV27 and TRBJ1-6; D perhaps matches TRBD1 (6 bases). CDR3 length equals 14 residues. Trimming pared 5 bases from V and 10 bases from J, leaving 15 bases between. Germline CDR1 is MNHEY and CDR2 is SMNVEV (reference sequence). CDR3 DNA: TGTGCCAGCAGTCCTACAGGGTTCAGCTCACCCCTCCACTTT. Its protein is CASSPTGFSSPLHF.

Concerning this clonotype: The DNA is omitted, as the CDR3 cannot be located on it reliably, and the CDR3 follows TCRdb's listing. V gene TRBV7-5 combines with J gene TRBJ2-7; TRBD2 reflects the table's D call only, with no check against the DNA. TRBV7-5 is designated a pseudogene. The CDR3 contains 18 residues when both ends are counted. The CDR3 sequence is CISVPEALLAGVDYEQYF.

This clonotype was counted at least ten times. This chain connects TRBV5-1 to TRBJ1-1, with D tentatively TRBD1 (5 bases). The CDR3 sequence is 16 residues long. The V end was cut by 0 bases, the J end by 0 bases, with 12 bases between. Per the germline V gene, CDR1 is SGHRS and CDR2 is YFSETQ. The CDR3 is CASSLEGRGMNTEAFF. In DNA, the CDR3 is TGCGCCAGCAGCTTGGAGGGGCGGGGGATGAACACTGAAGCTTTCTTT.

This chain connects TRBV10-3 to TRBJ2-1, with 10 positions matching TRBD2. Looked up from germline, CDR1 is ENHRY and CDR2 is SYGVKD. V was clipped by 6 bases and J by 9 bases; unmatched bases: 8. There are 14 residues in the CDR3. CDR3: CAISILAGDSEQFF. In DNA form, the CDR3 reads TGTGCCATCAGCATCCTAGCGGGGGACAGTGAGCAGTTCTTC.

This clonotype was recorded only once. CDR3 sequence reads: CASSFGLAFTGELFF. The CDR3 bases are TGTGCCAGCAGCTTTGGACTAGCGTTCACCGGGGAGCTGTTTTTT. The chain couples TRBV7-3 to TRBJ2-2; 9 bases are shared with TRBD2. The junction had 3 bases not matched to a gene; V was cut back by 3 bases and J by 4 bases. The length of the CDR3 is 15 residues. CDR1 SGHTA and CDR2 FQGTGA come from the germline V gene.

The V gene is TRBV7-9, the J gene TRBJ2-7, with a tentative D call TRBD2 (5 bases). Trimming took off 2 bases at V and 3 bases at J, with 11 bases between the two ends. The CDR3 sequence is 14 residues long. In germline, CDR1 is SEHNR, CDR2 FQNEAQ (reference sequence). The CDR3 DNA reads TGTGCCAGCAGCTTAATGGAGGATGGCTACGAGCAGTACTTC. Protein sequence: CASSLMEDGYEQYF.

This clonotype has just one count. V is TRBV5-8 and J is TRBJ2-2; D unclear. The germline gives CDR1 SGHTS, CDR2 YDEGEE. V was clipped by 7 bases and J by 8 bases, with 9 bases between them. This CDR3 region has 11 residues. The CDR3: CASPRQGELFF. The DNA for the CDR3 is TGTGCCAGCCCTCGGCAGGGGGAGCTGTTTTTT. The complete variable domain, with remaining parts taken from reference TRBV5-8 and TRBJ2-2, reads EAGVTQSPTHLIKTRGQQATLRCSPISGHTSVYWYQQALGLGLQFLLWYDEGEERNRGNFPPRFSGRQFPNYSSELNVNALELEDSALYLCASPRQGELFFGEGSRLTVL.

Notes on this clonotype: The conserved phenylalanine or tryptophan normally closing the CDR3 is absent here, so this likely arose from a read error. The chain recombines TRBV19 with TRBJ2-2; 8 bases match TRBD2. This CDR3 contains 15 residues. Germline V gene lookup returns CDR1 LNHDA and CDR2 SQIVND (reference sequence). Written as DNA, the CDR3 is TGTGCCAGTAGTATCCCGGGAGGGCCTACCGGGGAACTGTTTCTT. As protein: CASSIPGGPTGELFL.

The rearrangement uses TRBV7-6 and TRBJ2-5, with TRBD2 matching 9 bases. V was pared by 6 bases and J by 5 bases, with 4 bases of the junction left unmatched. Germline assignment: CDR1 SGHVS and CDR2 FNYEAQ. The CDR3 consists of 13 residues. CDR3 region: CASRPSGEETQYF. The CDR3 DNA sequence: TGTGCCAGCAGGCCTAGCGGGGAGGAGACCCAGTACTTC. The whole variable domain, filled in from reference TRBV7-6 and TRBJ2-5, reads GAGVSQSPRYKVTKRGQDVALRCDPISGHVSLYWYRQALGQGPEFLTYFNYEAQQDKSGLPNDRFSAERPEGSISTLTIQRTEQRDSAMYRCASRPSGEETQYFGPGTRLLVL.

The chain's CDR3 is CASSQELNNSPLHF. In DNA form, the CDR3 reads TGTGCCAGCAGCCAAGAACTTAATAATTCACCCCTCCACTTT. V usage is TRBV14 and J usage is TRBJ1-6, with D unclear. Germline CDR1 reads SGHDN; CDR2 reads FVKESK. The CDR3 is made up of 14 amino acids. Trimming removed 0 bases from V and 5 bases from J, with 5 bases in between.